The 30 T cell receptor beta chains listed next were all sequenced from one sample in a study of vaccination effects on CD4 cells after COVID-19. The table came from immunoSEQ multiplex PCR; TCRdb's copy has only in-frame clones and leaves some out. Altogether under 50,000 clones are present, around four fifths being singletons, with the ten largest covering around 2%. Viral peptide pool expansion of antigen-specific CD4+ T cells preceded sequencing in the ViraFEST assay. Investigators separated out CD4+ T cells once around 11 days of culture had passed. Each participant was administered two doses of either the BNT162b2 or the mRNA-1273 vaccine. Their antigen targets remain unknown. The material sequenced was CD4+ T cells from PBMCs cultured with HCoV-NL63 spike peptides, taken after COVID-19 vaccination. These receptor sequences come from a human donor who received a COVID-19 vaccine. Some clones in this sample may be carry-over from other donors' samples.

In its sample, this clone was seen a few times. J is TRBJ2-1 and V is TRBV6-2 or TRBV6-3; TRBD1 matches 9 bases. CDR1 MNHEY and CDR2 SVGEGT come from the germline V gene. V was pared by 1 base and J by 7 bases, with 8 bases of the junction left unmatched. This CDR3 comprises 16 residues. CDR3 sequence: CASSYFFRTGVNEQFF. The CDR3 DNA reads as TGTGCCAGCAGTTACTTTTTCCGGACAGGGGTTAATGAGCAGTTCTTC.

V gene TRBV24-1 combines with J gene TRBJ2-3; D might be TRBD1 (6 bases). The CDR3 length is 15 residues. V was pared by 3 bases and J by 0 bases, with 9 bases between. CDR1 and CDR2 from the germline V gene are KGHDR and SFDVKD. CDR3 in DNA: TGTGCCACCAGTGATCTGGGACAAAGCACAGATACGCAGTATTTT. It is translated as CATSDLGQSTDTQYF.

This clone was observed a few times. The chain is built from TRBV5-4 and TRBJ1-1; 7 bases match TRBD1. Germline V gives CDR1 SGHNT, CDR2 YYREEE (reference sequence). V was clipped by 2 bases and J by 2 bases; unmatched bases: 12. CDR3 length equals 17 residues. The CDR3 region is CASSLYRGRDVNTEAFF. The CDR3 bases are TGTGCCAGCAGCTTATATAGGGGGCGTGATGTTAACACTGAAGCTTTCTTT.

The genes are TRBV11-1 and TRBJ2-2, with D possibly TRBD1 on 6 matching bases. The CDR3 length is 16 residues. Deletions cut 3 bases from V and 1 base from J, with 12 bases between. In germline, CDR1 is SGHAT, CDR2 FQDESV (reference sequence). The chain's CDR3 is CASSLSRGRNTGELFF. The CDR3 DNA sequence: TGTGCCAGCAGCTTGTCCAGGGGTAGGAACACCGGGGAGCTGTTTTTT.

The V and J genes are TRBV28 and TRBJ1-5; maybe TRBD1 (5 bases). This CDR3 comprises 17 residues. Germline CDR1 and CDR2: MDHEN and SYDVKM. Trimming removed 5 bases at V and 2 bases at J, with 19 bases between. CDR3 coding DNA: TGTGCCAGCAGTAGGGACCTGGGGGGTTTCGGCAATCAGCCCCAGCATTTT. It encodes CASSRDLGGFGNQPQHF.

The J gene is TRBJ2-2, the V gene TRBV10-3; D perhaps matches TRBD2 (7 bases). CDR1 ENHRY and CDR2 SYGVKD come from the germline V gene. The CDR3 sequence is 14 residues long. V dropped 7 bases and J dropped 3 bases, with 12 bases sitting between them. CDR3 DNA sequence: TGTGCCATCAAGGCGGGGGCCGACACCGGGGAGCTGTTTTTT. Its translation is CAIKAGADTGELFF.

The table lists this clone with a count of one. The genes are TRBV9 and TRBJ2-3, with TRBD2 matching over 11 bases. V lost 3 bases to trimming and J lost 4 bases; unmatched junction nucleotides: 4. CDR1 and CDR2 from the germline V gene are SGDLS and YYNGEE. The CDR3 is 15 amino acids. Here the CDR3 DNA reads TGTGCCAGCAGCGCCCTAGCGGGGGGTCCAGATACGCAGTATTTT. Its protein product is CASSALAGGPDTQYF.

The chain joins TRBV5-1 to TRBJ1-4; no clear D. V lost 6 bases, J lost 5 bases, and 11 bases lay in between. Germline-derived CDR1 and CDR2 are SGHRS and YFSETQ. This CDR3 has 13 amino acids. CDR3 in amino acids: CASTWETNEKLFF. As DNA, the CDR3 is TGCGCCAGCACGTGGGAGACCAATGAAAAACTGTTTTTT.

The DNA for the CDR3 is TGCGCCAGCAGCCAGGCAAGGGGGGCCGGTGAGACCCAGTACTTC. It codes for CASSQARGAGETQYF. V gene TRBV4-1 combines with J gene TRBJ2-5; TRBD1 or TRBD2 may be the D gene (6 bases each). Per the germline V gene, CDR1 is MGHRA and CDR2 is YSYEKL. V dropped 3 bases and J dropped 5 bases, with 16 bases sitting between them. This CDR3 comprises 15 residues.

This clone was detected only once. The chain's CDR3 is CASSSNRGRETQYF. In nucleotides, the CDR3 is TGTGCCAGCAGCAGTAACAGGGGGCGAGAGACCCAGTACTTC. The chain uses TRBV6-5 and TRBJ2-5; 9 bases align to TRBD1. The germline gives CDR1 MNHEY, CDR2 SVGAGI. The CDR3 consists of 14 residues. With V trimmed by 6 bases and J by 4 bases, 6 bases remained unmatched.

V is TRBV28 and J is TRBJ2-6; D possibly corresponds to TRBD1 (6 bases). This CDR3 is 16 amino acids long. Trimming took 4 bases from V and 0 from J, leaving 10 bases between them. Germline loops: CDR1 MDHEN, CDR2 SYDVKM. The CDR3 protein is CASSYTGTSGANVLTF. DNA of the CDR3: TGTGCCAGCAGTTATACAGGGACCTCTGGGGCCAACGTCCTGACTTTC. The complete variable domain, with remaining parts taken from reference TRBV28 and TRBJ2-6, reads DVKVTQSSRYLVKRTGEKVFLECVQDMDHENMFWYRQDPGLGLRLIYFSYDVKMKEKGDIPEGYSVSREKKERFSLILESASTNQTSMYLCASSYTGTSGANVLTFGAGSRLTVL.

This clone showed up just once. The V and J genes are TRBV5-1 and TRBJ2-3; D is uncertain. Germline V gives CDR1 SGHRS, CDR2 YFSETQ. CDR3 length equals 14 residues. V lost 0 bases and J lost 0, with 5 bases in between. The CDR3 protein is CASSLGQSTDTQYF. The CDR3 DNA sequence: TGCGCCAGCAGCTTGGGACAAAGCACAGATACGCAGTATTTT.

V is TRBV5-6 and J is TRBJ1-4; the D is unclear. Trimming cost V 2 bases and J 7 bases, with 18 bases left between them. The germline V gene has CDR1 SGHDT and CDR2 YYEEEE. CDR3 length: 16 amino acids. The CDR3 DNA follows: TGTGCCAGCAGCTTAGACGCCTCCACGCGGATTGAAAAACTGTTTTTT. Translated, it gives CASSLDASTRIEKLFF.

The chain is built from TRBV5-1 and TRBJ2-1; 7 bases agree with TRBD1. The J segment lost 9 bases and the V segment lost 2 bases, leaving 8 bases of the junction unmatched. The CDR3 runs to 14 residues. Germline CDR1 and CDR2: SGHRS and YFSETQ. CDR3 amino acids: CASSLQGTPGEQFF. The CDR3 bases are TGCGCCAGCAGCTTACAGGGGACCCCGGGTGAGCAGTTCTTC.

The chain joins TRBV4-1 to TRBJ1-2; 7 bases are a match to TRBD1. J gave up 4 bases and V 1 base, and 6 bases lay outside the gene matches. Looked up from germline, CDR1 is MGHRA and CDR2 is YSYEKL. The CDR3 covers 15 residues. The CDR3 sequence: CASSQASQGVYGYTF. The CDR3 DNA reads TGCGCCAGCAGCCAAGCTTCTCAGGGGGTCTATGGCTACACCTTC.

V usage is TRBV12-3 or TRBV12-4 and J usage is TRBJ1-2; no clear D gene. The CDR3 runs to 13 residues. The V end was cut by 4 bases, the J end by 0 bases, with 6 bases between. The CDR3, as DNA: TGTGCCAGCAGTTATAGGGCTAACTATGGCTACACCTTC. Its protein product is CASSYRANYGYTF.

The chain has TRBV6-5 and TRBJ2-5; 7 bases match TRBD2. Germline CDR1 reads MNHEY; CDR2 reads SVGAGI. The CDR3 totals 15 residues. V shed 6 bases, J shed 2 bases, and the junction held 9 bases outside the gene matches. The CDR3 spells CASSWIAGVQETQYF. Written as DNA, the CDR3 is TGTGCCAGCAGCTGGATTGCGGGGGTTCAAGAGACCCAGTACTTC.

V gene TRBV14 combines with J gene TRBJ2-5; 7 bases map to TRBD2. Germline V gene sequence: CDR1 SGHDN, CDR2 FVKESK. This CDR3 spans 16 amino acids. The V gene end was trimmed by 2 bases and the J gene end by 2 bases; junction bases not matched to a gene: 8. The CDR3, as DNA: TGTGCCAGCAGCCAACTTTACGAGCGGGGACAAGAGACCCAGTACTTC. Translation: CASSQLYERGQETQYF.

The V gene is TRBV7-3, the J gene TRBJ2-1; 15 bases agree with TRBD2. CDR3 length: 16 residues. Trimming removed 5 bases from V and 8 bases from J; junction bases left unmatched: 7. CDR1 SGHTA and CDR2 FQGTGA come from the germline V gene. The CDR3 DNA is TGTGCCAGCAGCCCCCGGACTAGCGGGGGGGTTTATGAGCAGTTCTTC. This encodes CASSPRTSGGVYEQFF. Supplemented by reference TRBV7-3 and TRBJ2-1, the full variable domain reads GAGVSQTPSNKVTEKGKYVELRCDPISGHTALYWYRQSLGQGPEFLIYFQGTGAADDSGLPNDRFFAVRPEGSVSTLKIQRTERGDSAVYLCASSPRTSGGVYEQFFGPGTRLTVL.

This clone was detected only once. The rearrangement joins TRBV7-8 to TRBJ1-2; D call uncertain. Trimming pared 2 bases from V and 0 bases from J, leaving 7 bases between. CDR3 length: 14 residues. Germline values: CDR1 SGHVS, CDR2 FQNEAQ. CDR3 coding DNA: TGTGCCAGCAGCTTACAGACAACTAACTATGGCTACACCTTC. It is translated as CASSLQTTNYGYTF.

This chain uses TRBV7-8 with TRBJ2-7, with a possible D match to TRBD1 (5 bases). Looked up from germline, CDR1 is SGHVS and CDR2 is FQNEAQ. Trimming cost V 1 base and J 6 bases, with 10 bases left between them. The CDR3 has 13 residues. This chain's CDR3 is CASSLGLRVEQYV. The CDR3 DNA is TGTGCCAGCAGCTTAGGTCTCAGGGTCGAGCAGTACGTC.

This clone occurred a few times. The CDR3 DNA reads as TGTGCCAGCAGCTTAAGAGTGGGCGGTGAGTACGTC. Translation gives CASSLRVGGEYV. The J gene is TRBJ2-7, the V gene TRBV7-3, with D uncertain. The CDR3 is 12 residues long. The ends were cut back, 1 base at V and 11 bases at J, with 12 bases in the middle. Germline CDR1 and CDR2: SGHTA and FQGTGA.

The chain has TRBV18 and TRBJ1-2; D is perhaps TRBD1 (6 bases). The CDR3 contains 16 residues. V was trimmed by 2 bases and J by 8 bases, leaving 21 bases between them. Germline V gene lookup returns CDR1 KGHSH and CDR2 LQKENI. The CDR3 is CASSPALNRGLSGYTF. CDR3 sequence (DNA): TGTGCCAGCTCACCAGCCTTGAACCGGGGGCTGTCGGGCTACACCTTC.

The chain has TRBV6-5 and TRBJ1-6; D possibly corresponds to TRBD1 (6 bases). Trimming removed 6 bases at V and 6 bases at J, with 12 bases between. The CDR3 has 14 residues. The V gene's germline CDR1 is MNHEY and CDR2 SVGAGI. The CDR3 loop is CASRQGLGNSPLHF. DNA for the CDR3: TGTGCCAGCAGACAGGGTCTAGGTAATTCACCCCTCCACTTT.

This clone was found once. This chain connects TRBV27 to TRBJ2-1, with 10 bases fitting TRBD2. The CDR3 consists of 16 residues. CDR1 is MNHEY, CDR2 SMNVEV, per germline (reference sequence). The V gene end was trimmed by 4 bases and the J gene end by 9 bases; junction bases not matched to a gene: 12. The CDR3 region has the DNA TGTGCCAGCAGTTCCCTTCAGCGGGGGGGGAATAGTGAGCAGTTCTTC. This translates into CASSSLQRGGNSEQFF.

The CDR3 coding sequence is TGTGCCAGCAGCTTAGACCAGGCCTCCTACAATGAGCAGTTCTTC. Residues: CASSLDQASYNEQFF. The J gene is TRBJ2-1, the V gene TRBV7-2; no definite D call. The V and J ends lost 1 base and 0 bases respectively, with 7 bases between them. This CDR3 contains 15 residues. Germline V gives CDR1 SGHTA, CDR2 FQGNSA.

This chain connects TRBV28 to TRBJ1-2; 10 positions match TRBD1. This CDR3 has 16 residues. Trimming took 3 bases from V and 4 from J; bases not matched to a gene: 8. CDR1 is MDHEN, CDR2 SYDVKM, per germline. CDR3 nucleotide sequence: TGTGCCAGCAGTTTCCCGGGACAGGGGAACCGCTATGGCTACACCTTC. This codes for CASSFPGQGNRYGYTF.

A note on this clone: Other nucleotide sequences from this sample produce the same CDR3. The rearrangement uses TRBV5-1 and TRBJ2-1; 9 nucleotides align to TRBD2. Per the germline V gene, CDR1 is SGHRS and CDR2 is YFSETQ. The CDR3 is 15 amino acids. V shed 0 bases and J 6 bases; nucleotides not matched to a gene: 4. In DNA, the CDR3 is TGCGCCAGCAGCTTGGGCGGGGGGGGAGGCAATGAGCAGTTCTTC. Encoded protein: CASSLGGGGGNEQFF.

The chain employs TRBV5-5 and TRBJ2-1; D remains unclear. V lost 0 bases, J lost 10 bases, and 11 bases lay in between. The germline gives CDR1 SGHKS, CDR2 YYEKEE (reference sequence). This CDR3 contains 13 residues. The CDR3: CASSLARIREQFF. The DNA for the CDR3 is TGTGCCAGCAGCTTGGCGAGGATCCGCGAGCAGTTCTTC.

The CDR3 protein is CARTGLYEQYV. CDR3 DNA: TGTGCCAGAACAGGGCTCTACGAGCAGTACGTC. The genes are TRBV3-1 (or the pseudogene TRBV3-2) and TRBJ2-7; TRBD1 is a possible D gene (6 bases). Germline CDR1 reads LGHDT; CDR2 reads YNNKEL (reference sequence). V was clipped by 9 bases and J by 3 bases, with 9 bases between them. This CDR3 has 11 residues.